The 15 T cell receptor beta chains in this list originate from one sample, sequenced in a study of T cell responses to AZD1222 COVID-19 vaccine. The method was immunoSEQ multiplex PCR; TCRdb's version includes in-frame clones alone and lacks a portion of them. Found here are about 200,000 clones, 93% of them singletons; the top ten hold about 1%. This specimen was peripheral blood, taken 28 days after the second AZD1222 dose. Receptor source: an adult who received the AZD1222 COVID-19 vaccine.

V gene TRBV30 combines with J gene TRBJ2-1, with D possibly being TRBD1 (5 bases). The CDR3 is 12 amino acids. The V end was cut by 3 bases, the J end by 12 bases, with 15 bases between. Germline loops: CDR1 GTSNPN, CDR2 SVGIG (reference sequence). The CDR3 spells CAWSSPLGAQFF. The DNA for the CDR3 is TGTGCCTGGAGCTCCCCCCTAGGGGCGCAGTTCTTC.

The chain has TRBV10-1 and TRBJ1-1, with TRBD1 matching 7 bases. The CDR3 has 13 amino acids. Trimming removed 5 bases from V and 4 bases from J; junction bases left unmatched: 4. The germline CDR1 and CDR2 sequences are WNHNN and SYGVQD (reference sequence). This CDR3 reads CASSNRGSTEAFF. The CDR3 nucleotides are TGCGCCAGCAGTAACAGGGGAAGCACTGAAGCTTTCTTT.

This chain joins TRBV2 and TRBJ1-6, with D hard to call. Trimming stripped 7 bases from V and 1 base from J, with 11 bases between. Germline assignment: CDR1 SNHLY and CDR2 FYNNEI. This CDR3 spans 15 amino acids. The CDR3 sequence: CASTEEGSYNSPLHF. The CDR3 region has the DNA TGTGCCAGCACCGAGGAAGGGTCCTATAATTCACCCCTCCACTTT.

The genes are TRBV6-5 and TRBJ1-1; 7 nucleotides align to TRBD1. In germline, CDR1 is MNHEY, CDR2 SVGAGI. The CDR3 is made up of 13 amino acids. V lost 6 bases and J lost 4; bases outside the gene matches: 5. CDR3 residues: CASSRGESTEAFF. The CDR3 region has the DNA TGTGCCAGCAGCAGGGGGGAAAGCACTGAAGCTTTCTTT.

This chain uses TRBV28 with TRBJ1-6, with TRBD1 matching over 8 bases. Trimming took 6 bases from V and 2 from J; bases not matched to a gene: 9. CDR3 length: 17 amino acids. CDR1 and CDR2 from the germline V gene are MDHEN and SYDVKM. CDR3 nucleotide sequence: TGTGCCAGCAGACAAACCCCGACAGGGGCCTATAATTCACCCCTCCACTTT. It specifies CASRQTPTGAYNSPLHF.

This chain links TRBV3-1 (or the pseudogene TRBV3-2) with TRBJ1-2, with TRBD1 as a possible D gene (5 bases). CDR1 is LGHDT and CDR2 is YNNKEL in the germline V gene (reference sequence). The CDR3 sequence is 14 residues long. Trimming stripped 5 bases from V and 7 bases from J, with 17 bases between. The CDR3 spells CASSSGAGGGGYTF. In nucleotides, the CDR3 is TGTGCCAGCAGCTCCGGGGCGGGAGGCGGTGGCTACACCTTC.

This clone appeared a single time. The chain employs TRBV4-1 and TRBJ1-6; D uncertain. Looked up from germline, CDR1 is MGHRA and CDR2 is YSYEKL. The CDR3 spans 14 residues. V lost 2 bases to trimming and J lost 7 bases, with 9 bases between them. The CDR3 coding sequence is TGCGCCAGCAGCCAACGTACCGGGAATTCACCCCTCCACTTT. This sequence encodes CASSQRTGNSPLHF.

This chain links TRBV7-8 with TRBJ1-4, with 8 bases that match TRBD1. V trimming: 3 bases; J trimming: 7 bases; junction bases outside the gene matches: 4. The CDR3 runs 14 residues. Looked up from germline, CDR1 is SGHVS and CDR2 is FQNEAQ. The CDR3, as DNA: TGTGCCAGCAGCTTCGGACAGGGTGTTGAAAAACTGTTTTTT. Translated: CASSFGQGVEKLFF.

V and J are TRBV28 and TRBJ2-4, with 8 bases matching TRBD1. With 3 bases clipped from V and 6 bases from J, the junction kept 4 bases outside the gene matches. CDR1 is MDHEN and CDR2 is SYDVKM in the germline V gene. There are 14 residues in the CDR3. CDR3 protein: CASSFGGTGNIQYF. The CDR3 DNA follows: TGTGCCAGCAGTTTTGGTGGGACAGGAAACATTCAGTACTTC.

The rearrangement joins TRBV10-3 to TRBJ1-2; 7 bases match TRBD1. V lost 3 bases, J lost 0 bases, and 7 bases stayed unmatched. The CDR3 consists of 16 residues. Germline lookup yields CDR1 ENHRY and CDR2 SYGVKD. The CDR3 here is CAISDSNRGSNYGYTF. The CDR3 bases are TGTGCCATCAGTGACTCGAACAGGGGATCTAACTATGGCTACACCTTC.

In DNA, the CDR3 is TGTGCCAGCAGTTCACCATCCGGGACGTCCAATCAGCCCCAGCATTTT. This codes for CASSSPSGTSNQPQHF. The chain recombines TRBV6-2 or TRBV6-3 with TRBJ1-5, with D perhaps matching TRBD1 (5 bases). Germline assignment: CDR1 MNHEY and CDR2 SVGEGT. The CDR3 has 16 residues. V lost 4 bases, J lost 3 bases, and 16 bases lay in between.

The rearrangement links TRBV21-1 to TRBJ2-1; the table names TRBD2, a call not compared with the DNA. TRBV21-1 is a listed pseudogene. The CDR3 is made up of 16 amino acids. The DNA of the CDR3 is TGTGCCAGCAGCTACGAGGGCAGGAGCTCCTACAATGAGCAGTTCTTC. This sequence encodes CASSYEGRSSYNEQFF.

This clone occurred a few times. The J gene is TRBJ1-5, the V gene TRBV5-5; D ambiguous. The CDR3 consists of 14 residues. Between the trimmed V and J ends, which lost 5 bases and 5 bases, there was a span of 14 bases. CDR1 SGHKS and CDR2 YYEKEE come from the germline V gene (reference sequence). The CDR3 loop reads CASSGLVTDQPQHF. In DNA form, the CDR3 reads TGTGCCAGCAGTGGCCTAGTCACCGATCAGCCCCAGCATTTT.

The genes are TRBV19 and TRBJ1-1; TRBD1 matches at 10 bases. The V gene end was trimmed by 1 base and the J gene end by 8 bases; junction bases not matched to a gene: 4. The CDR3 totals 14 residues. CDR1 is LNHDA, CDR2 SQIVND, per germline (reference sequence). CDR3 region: CASSIVGDRGEAFF. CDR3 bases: TGTGCCAGTAGTATAGTTGGGGACAGGGGAGAAGCTTTCTTT.

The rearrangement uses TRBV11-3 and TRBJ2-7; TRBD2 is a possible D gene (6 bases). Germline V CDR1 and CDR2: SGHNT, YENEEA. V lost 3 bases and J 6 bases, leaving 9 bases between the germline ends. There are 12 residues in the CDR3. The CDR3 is CASSLSGGEQYF. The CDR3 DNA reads TGTGCCAGCAGCTTGTCCGGGGGCGAGCAGTACTTC.